One and the same sample provided the 3 T cell receptor beta chains below, sequenced in a study of identical twins. TCRdb independently ran MiXCR on the 5' RACE reads; one entry per CDR3 protein. Of a few hundred thousand distinct CDR3 sequences in the sample, 9.5% to 10% were seen once. The data were also submitted as part of a second study, on yellow fever vaccine responses in identical twins.

Sample: PBMCs. The receptors stem from a woman aged 18-30 years in good health.

This clonotype was detected many times. The chain recombines TRBV5-1 with TRBJ2-5; D possibly corresponds to TRBD2 (6 bases). The germline gives CDR1 SGHRS, CDR2 YFSETQ. The length of the CDR3 is 15 residues. The ends were cut back, 4 bases at V and 0 bases at J, with 13 bases in the middle. CDR3 coding DNA: TGCGCCAGCAGCAAATCTAGCGCCCACCAAGAGACCCAGTACTTC. Its translation: CASSKSSAHQETQYF.

This clonotype was picked up a small number of times. V and J are TRBV11-2 and TRBJ2-1; 11 bases fit TRBD2. Germline V gene lookup returns CDR1 SGHAT and CDR2 FQNNGV. J was trimmed by 5 bases and V by 4 bases; bases with no gene match: 7. The CDR3 sequence is 16 residues long. The CDR3 region is CASSSMTSGMDNEQFF. DNA for the CDR3: TGTGCCAGCAGCTCGATGACTAGCGGGATGGACAATGAGCAGTTCTTC.

This clonotype was detected a few times. The V and J genes are TRBV7-9 and TRBJ2-1; 7 bases are a match to TRBD2. Losses at the gene ends were 5 bases for V and 5 bases for J; bases not matched to a gene: 6. This CDR3 spans 14 amino acids. Germline CDR1 is SEHNR and CDR2 is FQNEAQ (reference sequence). DNA of the CDR3: TGTGCCAGCAGCCCCCGACTAGCCAACAATGAGCAGTTCTTC. The encoded protein is CASSPRLANNEQFF.